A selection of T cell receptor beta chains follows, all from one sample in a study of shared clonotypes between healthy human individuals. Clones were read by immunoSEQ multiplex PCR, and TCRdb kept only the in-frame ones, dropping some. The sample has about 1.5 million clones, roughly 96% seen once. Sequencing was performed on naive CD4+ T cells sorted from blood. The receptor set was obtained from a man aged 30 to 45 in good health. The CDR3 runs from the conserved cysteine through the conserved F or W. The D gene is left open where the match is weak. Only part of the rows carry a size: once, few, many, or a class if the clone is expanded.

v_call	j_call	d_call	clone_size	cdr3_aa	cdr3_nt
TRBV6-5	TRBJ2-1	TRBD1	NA	CASSSFPGQGYNEQFF	TGTGCCAGCAGTTCATTTCCGGGACAGGGCTACAATGAGCAGTTCTTC
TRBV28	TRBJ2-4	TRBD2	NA	CASSSLAGNPKNIQYF	TGTGCCAGCAGTAGTTTAGCGGGAAATCCCAAAAACATTCAGTACTTC
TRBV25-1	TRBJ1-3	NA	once	CASSESRAGNTIYF	TGTGCCAGCAGTGAATCCAGGGCTGGAAACACCATATATTTT
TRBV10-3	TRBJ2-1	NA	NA	CAISDQSVPGQFF	TGTGCCATCAGTGATCAAAGCGTCCCTGGGCAGTTCTTC
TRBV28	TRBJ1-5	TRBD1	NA	CASRVGQIRGRQPQHF	TGTGCCAGCAGAGTGGGACAGATCAGGGGCAGGCAGCCCCAGCATTTT
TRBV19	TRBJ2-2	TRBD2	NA	CASSGSGTGLTGELFF	TGTGCCAGTAGTGGGAGCGGGACGGGCCTCACCGGGGAGCTGTTTTTT
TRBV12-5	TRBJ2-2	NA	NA	CASGLTQGLAQTPEQAGELFF	TGTGCTAGTGGTCTTACCCAGGGCCTTGCGCAGACTCCGGAACAGGCGGGGGAGCTGTTTTTT
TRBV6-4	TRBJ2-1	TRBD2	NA	CASSALAGSSYNEQFF	TGTGCCAGCAGCGCACTAGCGGGGAGCTCCTACAATGAGCAGTTCTTC
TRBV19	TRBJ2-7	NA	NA	CASSGSRVEEQYF	TGTGCCAGTAGTGGGTCCAGGGTAGAAGAGCAGTACTTC
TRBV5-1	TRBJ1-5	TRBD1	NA	CASSPGQGGSNQPQHF	TGCGCCAGCAGCCCAGGACAGGGAGGGTCCAATCAGCCCCAGCATTTT
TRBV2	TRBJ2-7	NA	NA	CASSVGRTYEQYF	TGTGCCAGCAGCGTGGGACGGACATACGAGCAGTACTTC
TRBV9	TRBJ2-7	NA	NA	CASTRGEGYEQYF	TGTGCCAGTACCAGGGGTGAAGGCTACGAGCAGTACTTC
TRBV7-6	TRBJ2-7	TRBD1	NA	CASSLGDSAYEQYF	TGTGCCAGCAGCTTAGGGGACAGTGCCTACGAGCAGTACTTC
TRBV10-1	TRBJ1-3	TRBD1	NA	CASSQQGSGNTIYF	TGCGCCAGCAGCCAACAGGGGTCTGGAAACACCATATATTTT
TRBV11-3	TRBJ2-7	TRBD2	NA	CASSLGGRLAGAGEQYF	TGTGCCAGCAGCTTAGGAGGGAGGCTAGCGGGAGCCGGCGAGCAGTACTTC
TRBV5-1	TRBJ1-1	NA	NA	CASTKTSGLNTEAFF	TGCGCCAGCACAAAGACGTCAGGATTGAACACTGAAGCTTTCTTT
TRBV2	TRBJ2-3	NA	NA	CASSEQGLDTQYF	TGTGCCAGCAGTGAACAGGGACTGGATACGCAGTATTTT
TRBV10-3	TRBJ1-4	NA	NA	CAISESQGATNEKLFF	TGTGCCATCAGTGAGTCACAGGGTGCAACTAATGAAAAACTGTTTTTT
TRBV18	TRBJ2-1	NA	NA	CASSPKSPYNEQFF	TGTGCCAGCTCACCGAAGAGTCCCTACAATGAGCAGTTCTTC
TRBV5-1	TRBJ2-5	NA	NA	CASSFIPGQETQYF	TGCGCCAGCAGCTTCATCCCGGGACAAGAGACCCAGTACTTC
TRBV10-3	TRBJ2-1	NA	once	CAISAITGDNEQFF	TGTGCCATCAGTGCTATAACAGGAGACAATGAGCAGTTCTTC
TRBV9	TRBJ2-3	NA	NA	CASSVELDTQYF	TGTGCCAGCAGCGTAGAGTTGGATACGCAGTATTTT
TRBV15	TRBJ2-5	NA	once	CATSNRDKETQYF	TGTGCCACCAGCAACAGGGATAAAGAGACCCAGTACTTC
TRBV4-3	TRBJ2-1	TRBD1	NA	CASSRVTGTGGPGEFF	TGCGCCAGCAGCCGGGTAACCGGGACAGGGGGCCCCGGGGAGTTCTTC
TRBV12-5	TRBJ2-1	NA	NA	CASGLVNAASGGTYNEQFF	TGTGCTAGTGGTTTGGTTAACGCCGCGAGCGGAGGGACCTACAATGAGCAGTTCTTC
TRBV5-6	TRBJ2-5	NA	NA	CASSLYKSRGLETQYF	TGTGCCAGCAGCTTGTATAAATCAAGGGGTTTGGAGACCCAGTACTTC
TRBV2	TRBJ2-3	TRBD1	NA	CASSEDRGTDTQYF	TGTGCCAGCAGTGAGGACAGGGGAACAGATACGCAGTATTTT
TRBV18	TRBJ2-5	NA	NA	CASSREQGIKRETQYF	TGTGCCAGCTCACGGGAACAGGGCATCAAGCGGGAGACCCAGTACTTC
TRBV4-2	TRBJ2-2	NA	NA	CASSLKGGSSFTGELFF	TGTGCCAGCAGCTTAAAGGGGGGGAGTTCTTTCACCGGGGAGCTGTTTTTT
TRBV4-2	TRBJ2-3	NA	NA	CASSLGGGSTDTQYF	TGTGCCAGCAGCCTGGGAGGAGGTTCCACAGATACGCAGTATTTT
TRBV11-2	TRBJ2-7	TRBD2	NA	CASSFKIYPSGRVAYEQYF	TGTGCCAGCAGCTTCAAAATTTACCCTAGCGGGAGAGTTGCCTACGAGCAGTACTTC
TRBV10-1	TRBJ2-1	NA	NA	CASSDGGSSYNEQFF	TGCGCCAGCAGTGATGGGGGGAGCTCCTACAATGAGCAGTTCTTC
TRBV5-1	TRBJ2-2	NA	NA	CASSLFPGSNTGELFF	TGCGCCAGCAGCTTGTTTCCGGGGTCGAACACCGGGGAGCTGTTTTTT
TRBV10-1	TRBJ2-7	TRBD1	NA	CASSRDRDYEQYF	TGCGCCAGCAGCCGGGACAGGGACTACGAGCAGTACTTC
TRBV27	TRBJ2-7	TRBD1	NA	CASLGQGRSEQYF	TGTGCCAGCCTGGGACAGGGTAGAAGCGAGCAGTACTTC
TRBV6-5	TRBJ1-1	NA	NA	CASSYMGTPFF	TGTGCCAGCAGTTACATGGGGACGCCTTTCTTT
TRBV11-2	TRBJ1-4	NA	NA	CASSSHSATNEKLFF	TGTGCCAGCAGCTCCCACAGTGCAACTAATGAAAAACTGTTTTTT
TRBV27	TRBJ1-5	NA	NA	CASSLSLGSHQPQHF	TGTGCCAGCAGTTTATCGTTAGGGTCCCATCAGCCCCAGCATTTT
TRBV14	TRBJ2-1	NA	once	CASSQGAAPGSGNSYNEQFF	TGTGCCAGCAGCCAAGGAGCGGCACCCGGGAGTGGAAACTCCTACAATGAGCAGTTCTTC
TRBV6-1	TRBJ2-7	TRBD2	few	CASSGLAGGSYEQYF	TGTGCCAGCAGTGGACTAGCGGGAGGCTCCTACGAGCAGTACTTC
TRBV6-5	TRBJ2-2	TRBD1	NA	CASNWKTGGVGELFF	TGTGCCAGCAACTGGAAGACAGGGGGCGTCGGGGAGCTGTTTTTT
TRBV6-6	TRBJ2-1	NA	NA	CASRETRDLGEQFF	TGTGCCAGCAGGGAGACAAGGGACTTAGGTGAGCAGTTCTTC
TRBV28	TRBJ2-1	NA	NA	CASRYSVVSSYNEQFF	TGTGCCAGCAGATATTCCGTGGTAAGCTCCTACAATGAGCAGTTCTTC
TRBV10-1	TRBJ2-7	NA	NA	CASSESRGTYEQYF	TGCGCCAGCAGTGAGTCTCGGGGTACCTACGAGCAGTACTTC
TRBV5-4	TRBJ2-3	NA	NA	CASSLAGGLHTQYF	TGTGCCAGCAGCTTGGCCGGGGGACTCCATACGCAGTATTTT
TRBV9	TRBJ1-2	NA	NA	CASSPSFFDSEYGYTF	TGTGCCAGCAGCCCTAGCTTCTTCGACAGTGAATATGGCTACACCTTC
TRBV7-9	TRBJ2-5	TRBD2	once	CASSLTSGSGETQYF	TGTGCCAGCAGCTTAACTAGCGGGAGTGGCGAGACCCAGTACTTC
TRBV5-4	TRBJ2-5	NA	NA	CASSLDQGRRETQYF	TGTGCCAGCAGCTTGGACCAGGGGAGGAGAGAGACCCAGTACTTC
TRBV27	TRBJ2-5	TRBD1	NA	CASSPRNRGPETQYF	TGTGCCAGCAGCCCCCGAAACAGGGGGCCCGAGACCCAGTACTTC
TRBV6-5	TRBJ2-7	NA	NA	CASMVQDGMAYEQYF	TGTGCCAGCATGGTCCAGGACGGAATGGCCTACGAGCAGTACTTC
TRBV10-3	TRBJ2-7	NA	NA	CATSGGTYEQYF	TGTGCCACCTCTGGCGGGACCTACGAGCAGTACTTC
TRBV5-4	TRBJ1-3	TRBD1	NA	CASTRQGTSGNTIYF	TGTGCCAGCACCCGACAGGGGACGTCTGGAAACACCATATATTTT
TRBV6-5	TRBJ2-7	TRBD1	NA	CASSYDGTGAQGQYF	TGTGCCAGCAGTTACGACGGGACAGGGGCGCAGGGGCAGTACTTC